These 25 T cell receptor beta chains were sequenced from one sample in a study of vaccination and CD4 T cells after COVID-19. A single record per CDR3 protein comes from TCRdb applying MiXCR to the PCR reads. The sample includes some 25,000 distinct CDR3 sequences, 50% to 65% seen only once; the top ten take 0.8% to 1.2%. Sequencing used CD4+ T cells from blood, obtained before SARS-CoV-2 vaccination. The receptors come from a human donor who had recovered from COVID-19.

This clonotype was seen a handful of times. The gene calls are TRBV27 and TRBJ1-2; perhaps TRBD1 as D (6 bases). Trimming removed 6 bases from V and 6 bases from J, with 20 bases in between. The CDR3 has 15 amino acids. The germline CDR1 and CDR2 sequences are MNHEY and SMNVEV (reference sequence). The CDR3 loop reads CASRPGQTLRDGYTF. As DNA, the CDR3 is TGTGCCAGCAGACCCGGACAGACCCTCCGGGATGGCTACACCTTC.

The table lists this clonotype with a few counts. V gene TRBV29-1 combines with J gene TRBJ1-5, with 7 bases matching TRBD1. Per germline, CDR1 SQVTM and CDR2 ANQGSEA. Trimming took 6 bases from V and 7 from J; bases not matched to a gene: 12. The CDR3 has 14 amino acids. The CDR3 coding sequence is TGCAGCGTCTCTAGAAAACAGGGGTGGCAGCCCCAGCATTTT. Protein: CSVSRKQGWQPQHF.

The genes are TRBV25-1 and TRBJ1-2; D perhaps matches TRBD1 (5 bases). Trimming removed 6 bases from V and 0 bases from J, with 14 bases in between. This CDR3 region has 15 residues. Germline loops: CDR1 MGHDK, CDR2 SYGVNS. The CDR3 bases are TGTGCCAGCAGCCTAGGACACTCTACTAACTATGGCTACACCTTC. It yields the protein CASSLGHSTNYGYTF.

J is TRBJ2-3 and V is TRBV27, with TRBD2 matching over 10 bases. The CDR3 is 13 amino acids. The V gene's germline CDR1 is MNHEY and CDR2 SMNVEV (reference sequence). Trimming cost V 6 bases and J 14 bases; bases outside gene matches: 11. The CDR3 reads CASSPPAGLAWYF. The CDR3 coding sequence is TGTGCCAGCAGCCCCCCCGCGGGACTAGCGTGGTATTTT.

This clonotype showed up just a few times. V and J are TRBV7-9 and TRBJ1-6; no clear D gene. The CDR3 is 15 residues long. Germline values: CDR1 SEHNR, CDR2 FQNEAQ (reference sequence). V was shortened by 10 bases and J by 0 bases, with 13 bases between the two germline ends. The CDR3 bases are TGTGCCACCCGCCAGGATAGCTCCTATAATTCACCCCTCCACTTT. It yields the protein CATRQDSSYNSPLHF.

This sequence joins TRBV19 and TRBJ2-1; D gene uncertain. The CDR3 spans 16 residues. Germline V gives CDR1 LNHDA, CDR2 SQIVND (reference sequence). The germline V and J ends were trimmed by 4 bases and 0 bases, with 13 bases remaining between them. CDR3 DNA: TGTGCCAGTAGTACCCTTTTGCGGCGCTCCTACAATGAGCAGTTCTTC. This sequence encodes CASSTLLRRSYNEQFF.

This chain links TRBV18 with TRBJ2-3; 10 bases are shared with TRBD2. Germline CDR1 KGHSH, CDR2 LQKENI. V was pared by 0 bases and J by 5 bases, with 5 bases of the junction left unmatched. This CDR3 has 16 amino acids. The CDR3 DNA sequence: TGTGCCAGCTCACCACCGGGACTAGCGACGGGAGATACGCAGTATTTT. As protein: CASSPPGLATGDTQYF.

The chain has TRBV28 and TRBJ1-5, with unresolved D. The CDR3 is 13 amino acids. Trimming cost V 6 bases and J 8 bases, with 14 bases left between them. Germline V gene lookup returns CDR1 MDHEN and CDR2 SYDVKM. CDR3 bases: TGTGCCAGCAGACGCCGATCCCGGGAGCCCCAGCATTTT. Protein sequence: CASRRRSREPQHF.

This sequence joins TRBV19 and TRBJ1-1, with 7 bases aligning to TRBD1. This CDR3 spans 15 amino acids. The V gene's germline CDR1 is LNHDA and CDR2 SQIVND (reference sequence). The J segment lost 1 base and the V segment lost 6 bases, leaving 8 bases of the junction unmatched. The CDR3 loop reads CASRQTGATNTEAFF. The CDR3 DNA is TGTGCCAGTAGGCAAACAGGGGCGACGAACACTGAAGCTTTCTTT.

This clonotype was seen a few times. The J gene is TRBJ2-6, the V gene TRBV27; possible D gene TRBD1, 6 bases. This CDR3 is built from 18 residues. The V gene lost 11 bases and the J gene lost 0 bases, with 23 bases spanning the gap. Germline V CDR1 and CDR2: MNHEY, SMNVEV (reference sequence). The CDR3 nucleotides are TGTGCCGAAACCCTTTGGGCAGGGGCAAACTCTGGGGCCAACGTCCTGACTTTC. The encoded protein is CAETLWAGANSGANVLTF.

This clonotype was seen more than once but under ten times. This CDR3 is CASSGGQGHYEQYF. As DNA, the CDR3 is TGTGCCAGCAGTGGCGGACAGGGGCACTACGAGCAGTACTTC. The rearrangement joins TRBV2 to TRBJ2-7; 9 bases fit TRBD1. The J segment lost 3 bases and the V segment lost 4 bases, leaving 4 bases of the junction unmatched. The CDR3 runs 14 residues. Germline loops: CDR1 SNHLY, CDR2 FYNNEI.

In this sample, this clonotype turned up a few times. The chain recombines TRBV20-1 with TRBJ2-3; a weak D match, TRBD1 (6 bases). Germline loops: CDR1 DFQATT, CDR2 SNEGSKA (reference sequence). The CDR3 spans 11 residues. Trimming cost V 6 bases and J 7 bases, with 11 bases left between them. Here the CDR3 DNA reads TGCAGTGCCATCGGGACACATACGCAGTATTTT. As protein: CSAIGTHTQYF.

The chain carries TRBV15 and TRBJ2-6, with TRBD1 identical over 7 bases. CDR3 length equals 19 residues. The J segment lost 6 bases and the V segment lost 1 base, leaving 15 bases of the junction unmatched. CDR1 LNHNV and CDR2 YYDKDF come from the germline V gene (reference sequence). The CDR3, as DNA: TGTGCCACCAGCAGAGGACCCCCGGGACAGAGAATTCAGGCCAACGTCCTGACTTTC. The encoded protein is CATSRGPPGQRIQANVLTF.

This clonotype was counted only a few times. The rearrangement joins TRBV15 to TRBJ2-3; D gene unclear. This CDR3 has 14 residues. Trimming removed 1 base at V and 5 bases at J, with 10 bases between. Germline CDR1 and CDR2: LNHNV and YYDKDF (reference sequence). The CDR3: CATSRGASRDTQYF. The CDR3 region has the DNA TGTGCCACCAGCAGAGGAGCGTCGAGAGATACGCAGTATTTT.

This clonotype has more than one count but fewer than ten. The CDR3 DNA follows: TGTGCCAGCAATCAGAACAGGGGCAATCAGCCCCAGCATTTT. Translating gives CASNQNRGNQPQHF. The genes are TRBV2 and TRBJ1-5, with D perhaps matching TRBD1 (6 bases). Trimming took off 7 bases at V and 2 bases at J, with 12 bases between the two ends. The germline V gene encodes CDR1 SNHLY and CDR2 FYNNEI. This CDR3 comprises 14 residues. The entire variable domain, with the rest obtained from reference TRBV2 and TRBJ1-5, is as follows: EPEVTQTPSHQVTQMGQEVILRCVPISNHLYFYWYRQILGQKVEFLVSFYNNEISEKSEIFDDQFSVERPDGSNFTLKIRSTKLEDSAMYFCASNQNRGNQPQHFGDGTRLSIL.

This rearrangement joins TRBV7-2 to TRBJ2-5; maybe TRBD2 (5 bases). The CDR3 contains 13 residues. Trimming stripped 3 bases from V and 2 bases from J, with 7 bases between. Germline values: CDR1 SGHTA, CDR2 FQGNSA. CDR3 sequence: CASSFRGQETQYF. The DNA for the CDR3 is TGTGCCAGCAGCTTTCGAGGGCAAGAGACCCAGTACTTC.

The CDR3 region is CASSGGAGREAYGYTF. The CDR3 DNA follows: TGTGCCAGCAGTGGTGGAGCGGGGAGGGAGGCCTATGGCTACACCTTC. V gene TRBV27 combines with J gene TRBJ1-2; D ambiguous. The V gene's germline CDR1 is MNHEY and CDR2 SMNVEV (reference sequence). CDR3 size: 16 residues. V dropped 5 bases and J dropped 4 bases, with 20 bases sitting between them.

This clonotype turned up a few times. CDR3 nucleotides: TGTGCCAGCAGTTCCCTAGGGAGGGGGCATTCACCCCTCCACTTT. Amino acids: CASSSLGRGHSPLHF. The chain carries TRBV27 and TRBJ1-6, with TRBD1 identical over 7 bases. V dropped 4 bases and J dropped 8; count of bases not matched to a gene: 8. The CDR3 length is 15 residues. Per the germline V gene, CDR1 is MNHEY and CDR2 is SMNVEV (reference sequence).

The DNA of the CDR3 is TGTGCCAGCACCGCCAGAGGGAGTCCGGCCGGGGAGCTGTTTTTT. This encodes CASTARGSPAGELFF. The V call is TRBV28, the J call TRBJ2-2; the D gene is possibly TRBD2 (5 bases). V was pared by 7 bases and J by 6 bases, with 18 bases between. CDR1 and CDR2 from the germline V gene are MDHEN and SYDVKM. The CDR3 runs to 15 residues.

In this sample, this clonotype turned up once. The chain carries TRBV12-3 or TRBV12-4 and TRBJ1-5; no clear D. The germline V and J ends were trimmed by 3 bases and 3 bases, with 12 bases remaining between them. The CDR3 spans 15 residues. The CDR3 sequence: CASSFRRSINQPQHF. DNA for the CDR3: TGTGCCAGCAGTTTCAGGAGATCGATCAATCAGCCCCAGCATTTT.

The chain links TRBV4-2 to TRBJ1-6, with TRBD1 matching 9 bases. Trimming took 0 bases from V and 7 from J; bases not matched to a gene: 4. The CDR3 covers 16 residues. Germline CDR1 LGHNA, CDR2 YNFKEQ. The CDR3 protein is CASSQDSGTGNSPLHF. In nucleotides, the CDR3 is TGTGCCAGCAGCCAAGACTCCGGGACAGGGAATTCACCCCTCCACTTT.

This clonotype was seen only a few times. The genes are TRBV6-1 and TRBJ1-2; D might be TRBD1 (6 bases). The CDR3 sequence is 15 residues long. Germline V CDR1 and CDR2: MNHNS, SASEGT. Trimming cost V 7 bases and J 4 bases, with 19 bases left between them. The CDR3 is CASTSLDGGGYGYTF. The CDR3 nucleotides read TGTGCCAGCACCTCACTTGATGGAGGGGGCTATGGCTACACCTTC.

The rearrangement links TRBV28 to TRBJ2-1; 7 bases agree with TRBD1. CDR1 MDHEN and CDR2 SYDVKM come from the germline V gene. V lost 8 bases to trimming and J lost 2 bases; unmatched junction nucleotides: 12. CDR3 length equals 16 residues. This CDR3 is CASPPVRTGAYNEQFF. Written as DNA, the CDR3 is TGTGCCAGCCCCCCCGTAAGGACAGGAGCCTACAATGAGCAGTTCTTC. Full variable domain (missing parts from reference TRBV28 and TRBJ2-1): DVKVTQSSRYLVKRTGEKVFLECVQDMDHENMFWYRQDPGLGLRLIYFSYDVKMKEKGDIPEGYSVSREKKERFSLILESASTNQTSMYLCASPPVRTGAYNEQFFGPGTRLTVL.

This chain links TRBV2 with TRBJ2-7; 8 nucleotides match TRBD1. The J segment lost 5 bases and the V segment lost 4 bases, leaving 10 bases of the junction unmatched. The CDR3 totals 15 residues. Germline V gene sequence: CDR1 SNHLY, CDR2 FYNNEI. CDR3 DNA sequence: TGTGCCAGCAGTGTCCAGGGGGCCCATGTCCACGAGCAGTACTTC. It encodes CASSVQGAHVHEQYF.

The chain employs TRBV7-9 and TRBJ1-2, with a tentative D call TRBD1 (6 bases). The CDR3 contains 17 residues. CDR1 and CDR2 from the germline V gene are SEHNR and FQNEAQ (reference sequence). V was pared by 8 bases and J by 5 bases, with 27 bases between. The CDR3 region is CASEGRKGRGADYGYTF. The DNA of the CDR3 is TGTGCCAGCGAGGGTCGTAAGGGCAGGGGAGCAGATTATGGCTACACCTTC. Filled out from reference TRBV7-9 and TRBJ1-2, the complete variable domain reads DTGVSQNPRHKITKRGQNVTFRCDPISEHNRLYWYRQTLGQGPEFLTYFQNEAQLEKSRLLSDRFSAERPKGSFSTLEIQRTEQGDSAMYLCASEGRKGRGADYGYTFGSGTRLTVV.